The 10 T cell receptor beta chains listed next were all sequenced from one sample in a study of T-cell reconstitution after alpha-beta-depleted transplantation in children. The TCRbeta library incorporated unique molecular identifiers. TCRdb reprocessed the PCR reads via MiXCR and lists one record per CDR3 protein. The data show about 540,000 distinct CDR3 sequences, 20% to 30% seen once. The sequencing used PBMCs, collected before TCRalphabeta/CD19-depleted stem cell transplant. The receptors originated from a boy under three years old with Wiskott-Aldrich syndrome, due to receive a stem cell transplant.

The chain links TRBV29-1 to TRBJ1-1; D might be TRBD1 (5 bases). In germline, CDR1 is SQVTM, CDR2 ANQGSEA. The CDR3 has 13 amino acids. The V end lost 6 bases, the J end lost 0 bases, and 11 bases lay between the germline ends. CDR3 amino acids: CSVKTDMNTEAFF. The CDR3 DNA reads TGCAGCGTAAAGACAGATATGAACACTGAAGCTTTCTTT.

The chain joins TRBV5-1 to TRBJ1-1; D is uncertain. This CDR3 spans 14 amino acids. The germline V and J ends were trimmed by 4 bases and 4 bases, with 14 bases remaining between them. In germline, CDR1 is SGHRS, CDR2 YFSETQ. CDR3 coding DNA: TGCGCCAGCAGCCCTGAAATATCAGTCACTGAAGCTTTCTTT. This codes for CASSPEISVTEAFF. Drawing the rest from reference TRBV5-1 and TRBJ1-1, the complete variable domain is KAGVTQTPRYLIKTRGQQVTLSCSPISGHRSVSWYQQTPGQGLQFLFEYFSETQRNKGNFPGRFSGRQFSNSRSEMNVSTLELGDSALYLCASSPEISVTEAFFGQGTRLTVV.

This chain links TRBV21-1 with TRBJ2-7; TRBD1 is taken as the D call from the table, unchecked against the DNA. TRBV21-1 represents a pseudogene. This CDR3 has 15 residues. DNA of the CDR3: TGTGCCAGCAGCAAACTCTCGGGACAGGGTGGCGAGCAGTACTTC. Amino acid sequence: CASSKLSGQGGEQYF.

This clonotype was counted between two and nine times. The gene calls are TRBV9 and TRBJ2-7, with 8 bases matching TRBD2. CDR3 length: 16 amino acids. Germline V CDR1 and CDR2: SGDLS, YYNGEE. V was clipped by 3 bases and J by 3 bases; unmatched bases: 11. CDR3 residues: CASSAQSGLAFYEQYF. The CDR3 region has the DNA TGTGCCAGCAGCGCCCAGAGCGGACTAGCCTTCTACGAGCAGTACTTC.

This clonotype has more than one count but fewer than ten. This sequence joins TRBV6-1 and TRBJ2-1; a weak D match, TRBD2 (5 bases). The CDR3 extends over 15 amino acids. V lost 3 bases and J lost 3, with 12 bases in between. CDR1 is MNHNS, CDR2 SASEGT, per germline. The CDR3 spells CASSEGSTLYNEQFF. DNA for the CDR3: TGTGCCAGCAGTGAGGGGAGCACACTCTACAATGAGCAGTTCTTC.

The V gene is TRBV12-3 or TRBV12-4, the J gene TRBJ2-3; 7 positions match TRBD2. This CDR3 contains 16 residues. After removal of 5 bases from V and 1 base from J, the junction contained 9 bases not matched to a gene. DNA of the CDR3: TGTGCCAGCAGTCCGCCGGGGGGTGTAGGCACAGATACGCAGTATTTT. Translation gives CASSPPGGVGTDTQYF.

This clonotype was seen more than once but under ten times. This chain connects TRBV28 to TRBJ2-1; D uncertain. CDR3 length: 15 residues. Trimming took 6 bases from V and 2 from J, leaving 14 bases between them. The germline V gene has CDR1 MDHEN and CDR2 SYDVKM. The CDR3 loop is CASSLIANPYNEQFF. The CDR3 region has the DNA TGTGCCAGCAGCCTCATAGCTAATCCCTACAATGAGCAGTTCTTC.

This sequence joins TRBV12-3 or TRBV12-4 and TRBJ2-7; the match to TRBD1 covers 10 bases. This CDR3 comprises 15 residues. Unmatched junction bases numbered 9, after V lost 3 bases and J lost 7 bases. CDR3 region: CASSFQRQGAGEQYF. In DNA, the CDR3 is TGTGCCAGCAGTTTCCAACGACAGGGGGCGGGGGAGCAGTACTTC.

This sequence joins TRBV9 and TRBJ2-2, with 10 bases aligning to TRBD2. This CDR3 is 17 amino acids long. The J segment lost 7 bases and the V segment lost 0 bases, leaving 9 bases of the junction unmatched. Germline CDR1 SGDLS, CDR2 YYNGEE. The CDR3 loop reads CASSVDGAGGPHGELFF. In nucleotides, the CDR3 is TGTGCCAGCAGCGTAGACGGAGCGGGAGGGCCCCACGGGGAGCTGTTTTTT.

This clonotype occurred a few times. The genes are TRBV29-1 and TRBJ2-7; 7 bases are shared with TRBD2. Looked up from germline, CDR1 is SQVTM and CDR2 is ANQGSEA. The V gene end was trimmed by 4 bases and the J gene end by 4 bases; junction bases not matched to a gene: 4. This CDR3 is built from 12 residues. The CDR3: CSVVSGGYEQYF. In DNA form, the CDR3 reads TGCAGCGTTGTATCGGGGGGTTACGAGCAGTACTTC.